This entry lists 7 T cell receptor beta chains sequenced from one sample in a study of blood T cells in healthy people across ages (dated by TCRdb to about 2015). The receptor library was made with 5' RACE. This sample was sequenced with an Illumina HiSeq 2500. A second PCR of roughly 6 to 11 cycles was run with a J-beta primer mix and a sample-barcoded 5' primer. TCRdb applied fastp at Q25 and MiXCR to the public reads, then kept only in-frame beta chains. Every distinct CDR3 protein forms one entry, paired with its most common genes and DNA. The sample records about 1,500,000 distinct CDR3 sequences, roughly 27% of which are singletons. Over 7% of the sample rests with the top ten. The sample was blood. The receptors come from a woman between 25 and 40 years old in good health.

There are many counts of this clonotype. The chain is built from TRBV24-1 and TRBJ2-1; D not resolved. The CDR3 consists of 13 residues. Germline V CDR1 and CDR2: KGHDR, SFDVKD. V lost 4 bases, J lost 6 bases, and 9 bases lay in between. The CDR3 here is CATSEGDFNEQFF. The CDR3 DNA follows: TGTGCCACCAGTGAGGGCGACTTCAATGAGCAGTTCTTC.

There are many counts of this clonotype. This chain links TRBV6-6 with TRBJ2-7, with unresolved D. Germline CDR1 is MNHNY and CDR2 is SVGAGI (reference sequence). Trimming shortened V by 8 bases and J by 0 bases, and 11 bases separated the two germline ends. The CDR3 sequence is 13 residues long. CDR3 loop: CASSVTSSYEQYF. CDR3 nucleotide sequence: TGTGCCAGCTCGGTTACGAGCTCCTACGAGCAGTACTTC.

At least ten counts were recorded for this clonotype. The rearrangement joins TRBV6-6 to TRBJ2-6; no clear D. This CDR3 is 15 amino acids long. V dropped 4 bases and J dropped 2 bases, with 9 bases sitting between them. Germline assignment: CDR1 MNHNY and CDR2 SVGAGI (reference sequence). The DNA of the CDR3 is TGTGCCAGCAGTTCTCTGGGGACTGGGGCCAACGTCCTGACTTTC. Translated, it gives CASSSLGTGANVLTF.

The sample holds many counts of this clonotype. This chain uses TRBV5-1 with TRBJ2-1, with D unresolved. The CDR3 is made up of 15 amino acids. Between the trimmed V and J ends, which lost 4 bases and 4 bases, there was a span of 15 bases. Germline V gene lookup returns CDR1 SGHRS and CDR2 YFSETQ. The chain's CDR3 is CASSRWTGNYNEQFF. In DNA, the CDR3 is TGCGCCAGCAGCCGCTGGACGGGCAATTACAATGAGCAGTTCTTC.

This clonotype was counted between two and nine times. The chain recombines TRBV12-3 or TRBV12-4 with TRBJ2-4; a weak D match, TRBD2 (8 bases). Between the trimmed V and J ends, which lost 3 bases and 13 bases, there was a span of 22 bases. This CDR3 is 15 amino acids long. This chain's CDR3 is CASSFAPGGAGEQYF. DNA of the CDR3: TGTGCCAGCAGTTTTGCCCCAGGGGGAGCGGGGGAGCAGTACTTC.

In this sample, this clonotype turned up a few times. This rearrangement joins TRBV5-1 to TRBJ1-1; D may be TRBD1 (5 bases). V was trimmed by 6 bases and J by 4 bases, leaving 16 bases between them. Germline assignment: CDR1 SGHRS and CDR2 YFSETQ. This CDR3 contains 14 residues. The CDR3 DNA follows: TGCGCCAGCACTCGAGGAGGGGTACGCACTGAAGCTTTCTTT. This translates into CASTRGGVRTEAFF.

A note on this clonotype: A much larger clone lies a single base off, so this may be a read error. The V and J genes are TRBV5-1 and TRBJ1-2; 7 bases map to TRBD1. The CDR3 extends over 12 amino acids. Trimming took 3 bases from V and 10 from J; bases not matched to a gene: 6. From germline, CDR1 is SGHRS and CDR2 YFSETQ. The CDR3 reads CASSSDRNDYTF. The CDR3 region has the DNA TGCGCCAGCAGCTCGGACAGGAATGACTACACCTTC.